One and the same sample provided the 24 T cell receptor beta chains below, sequenced in a study of vaccination and CD4 T cells after COVID-19. No antigens are known for them. The sample's treatment: 10-day PBMC culture with coronavirus spike peptide pools or control peptides (ViraFEST assay). Pre-COVID-19 pandemic sampling (2011-2018) yielded the unexposed donor's CD4+ T cells. Scientists ran DNA taken from cultured CD4+ T cells through the Oncomine TCR Beta short-read assay for sequencing. MiXCR was run by TCRdb on the PCR reads, yielding one entry per CDR3 protein. The repertoire includes some 8,100 distinct CDR3 sequences, around 42% of them detected once, and around 13% sits in the top ten. Sequencing input: CD4+ T cells from blood, cultured in vitro. The receptors derive from a human donor in good health.

This clonotype was recorded once. The CDR3 DNA reads as TGTGCCAGCAGCTTGGTAGAAAAACTGTTTTTT. Protein: CASSLVEKLFF. This rearrangement joins TRBV7-9 to TRBJ1-4; D is unclear. Trimming took 3 bases from V and 8 from J, leaving 4 bases between them. The CDR3 contains 11 residues. CDR1 is SEHNR and CDR2 is FQNEAQ in the germline V gene (reference sequence). Drawing the rest from reference TRBV7-9 and TRBJ1-4, the complete variable domain is DTGVSQNPRHKITKRGQNVTFRCDPISEHNRLYWYRQTLGQGPEFLTYFQNEAQLEKSRLLSDRFSAERPKGSFSTLEIQRTEQGDSAMYLCASSLVEKLFFGSGTQLSVL.

The gene calls are TRBV7-3 and TRBJ1-1; D possibly corresponds to TRBD1 (6 bases). The germline gives CDR1 SGHTA, CDR2 FQGTGA. This CDR3 has 15 amino acids. The ends were cut back, 3 bases at V and 2 bases at J, with 13 bases in the middle. The CDR3 DNA reads TGTGCCAGCAGCTTGGGGGGCCCAGGAAACACTGAAGCTTTCTTT. It encodes CASSLGGPGNTEAFF. Drawing the rest from reference TRBV7-3 and TRBJ1-1, the complete variable domain is GAGVSQTPSNKVTEKGKYVELRCDPISGHTALYWYRQSLGQGPEFLIYFQGTGAADDSGLPNDRFFAVRPEGSVSTLKIQRTERGDSAVYLCASSLGGPGNTEAFFGQGTRLTVV.

A few counts support this clonotype. The rearrangement links TRBV6-1 to TRBJ1-5, with TRBD1 as a possible D gene (6 bases). The germline CDR1 and CDR2 sequences are MNHNS and SASEGT. V lost 3 bases, J lost 3 bases, and 12 bases lay in between. CDR3 length: 15 amino acids. The CDR3 loop reads CASSEVGGSNQPQHF. CDR3 coding DNA: TGTGCCAGCAGTGAGGTAGGGGGTTCCAATCAGCCCCAGCATTTT.

The V and J genes are TRBV29-1 and TRBJ2-1; 10 bases are a match to TRBD2. Germline V gives CDR1 SQVTM, CDR2 ANQGSEA. Trimming cost V 7 bases and J 4 bases; bases outside gene matches: 7. The CDR3 consists of 14 residues. The DNA of the CDR3 is TGCAGCGAGAGGACTAGCGGAGAGTACAATGAGCAGTTCTTC. Translating it yields CSERTSGEYNEQFF.

This clonotype came up a few times. The gene calls are TRBV7-9 and TRBJ2-1, with TRBD2 as a possible D gene (6 bases). This CDR3 region has 15 residues. V lost 5 bases and J lost 5, with 16 bases in between. From germline, CDR1 is SEHNR and CDR2 FQNEAQ (reference sequence). The CDR3 sequence is CASSPDRGSNNEQFF. The DNA of the CDR3 is TGTGCCAGCAGCCCGGACCGGGGGTCTAACAATGAGCAGTTCTTC.

The V gene is TRBV20-1, the J gene TRBJ2-1; the match to TRBD2 covers 8 bases. The trim removed 4 bases at V and 5 bases at J, leaving 1 base unmatched. Germline assignment: CDR1 DFQATT and CDR2 SNEGSKA (reference sequence). CDR3 length: 12 amino acids. CDR3 protein: CSAKLADNEQFF. CDR3 DNA sequence: TGCAGTGCTAAACTAGCGGACAATGAGCAGTTCTTC.

The chain couples TRBV2 to TRBJ1-2; D gene ambiguous. Trimming removed 4 bases at V and 2 bases at J, with 8 bases between. Looked up from germline, CDR1 is SNHLY and CDR2 is FYNNEI. The CDR3 totals 13 residues. The CDR3 spells CASSGTGNYGYTF. The CDR3 DNA sequence: TGTGCCAGCAGTGGAACCGGAAACTATGGCTACACCTTC.

This clonotype was counted only a few times. The chain has TRBV7-6 and TRBJ2-2; 8 bases are shared with TRBD1. In germline, CDR1 is SGHVS, CDR2 FNYEAQ. Trimming removed 5 bases from V and 5 bases from J; junction bases left unmatched: 4. This CDR3 has 14 residues. In nucleotides, the CDR3 is TGTGCCAGCAGCCCACGACAGGGGACCGGGGAGCTGTTTTTT. Its translation: CASSPRQGTGELFF.

The sample holds a few counts of this clonotype. The V and J genes are TRBV19 and TRBJ1-6; TRBD1 might be the D (6 bases). This CDR3 is built from 12 residues. The germline CDR1 and CDR2 sequences are LNHDA and SQIVND (reference sequence). V shed 9 bases and J shed 9 bases, with 12 bases lying between them. The CDR3, as DNA: TGTGCCAGCCACAGGGTTGGTTCACCCCTCCACTTT. Its protein product is CASHRVGSPLHF. Based on the CDR3 plus reference TRBV19 and TRBJ1-6, the full variable domain is DGGITQSPKYLFRKEGQNVTLSCEQNLNHDAMYWYRQDPGQGLRLIYYSQIVNDFQKGDIAEGYSVSREKKESFPLTVTSAQKNPTAFYLCASHRVGSPLHFGNGTRLTVT.

This sequence joins TRBV6-1 and TRBJ1-6; TRBD1 matches 7 bases. This CDR3 is built from 16 residues. CDR1 MNHNS and CDR2 SASEGT come from the germline V gene. V was pared by 6 bases and J by 0 bases, with 5 bases of the junction left unmatched. The CDR3: CASSSTGSSYNSPLHF. CDR3 DNA sequence: TGTGCCAGCAGCTCGACAGGGAGCTCCTATAATTCACCCCTCCACTTT.

This chain joins TRBV9 and TRBJ1-2; no reliable D call. Trimming cost V 4 bases and J 4 bases, with 20 bases left between them. This CDR3 is built from 16 residues. The germline CDR1 and CDR2 sequences are SGDLS and YYNGEE. DNA of the CDR3: TGTGCCAGCAGCCCGAGTGGGCGGCGCGGTAGCTATGGCTACACCTTC. Protein product: CASSPSGRRGSYGYTF. The full variable domain, completed using reference TRBV9 and TRBJ1-2, is DSGVTQTPKHLITATGQRVTLRCSPRSGDLSVYWYQQSLDQGLQFLIQYYNGEERAKGNILERFSAQQFPDLHSELNLSSLELGDSALYFCASSPSGRRGSYGYTFGSGTRLTVV.

This clonotype has more than one count but fewer than ten. The V call is TRBV19, the J call TRBJ1-2; D is ambiguous. Looked up from germline, CDR1 is LNHDA and CDR2 is SQIVND (reference sequence). CDR3 length: 14 residues. V lost 0 bases and J lost 8, with 13 bases in between. In DNA, the CDR3 is TGTGCCAGTAGTATAGATCGCAGCACGGAGGGCTACACCTTC. Translation: CASSIDRSTEGYTF.

The J gene is TRBJ2-6, the V gene TRBV12-3 or TRBV12-4, with 9 bases aligning to TRBD1. The CDR3 sequence is 17 residues long. The J segment lost 0 bases and the V segment lost 5 bases, leaving 5 bases of the junction unmatched. The CDR3 DNA reads TGTGCCAGCAGTGTGACAGGGGGGTACTCTGGGGCCAACGTCCTGACTTTC. Residues: CASSVTGGYSGANVLTF.

The rearrangement joins TRBV6-5 to TRBJ1-4; D is ambiguous. V was shortened by 4 bases and J by 7 bases, with 13 bases between the two germline ends. CDR1 is MNHEY and CDR2 is SVGAGI in the germline V gene. This CDR3 is built from 14 residues. CDR3 in DNA: TGTGCCAGCAGTTCCCTAAGGTTGATTGAAAAACTGTTTTTT. It is translated as CASSSLRLIEKLFF.

This rearrangement joins TRBV6-1 to TRBJ1-2; tentative D call: TRBD1 (6 bases). Germline assignment: CDR1 MNHNS and CDR2 SASEGT. Trimming removed 4 bases at V and 5 bases at J, with 14 bases between. The CDR3 runs 14 residues. The CDR3 protein is CASSATRDTYGYTF. The CDR3 coding sequence is TGTGCCAGCAGTGCGACCCGGGACACTTATGGCTACACCTTC.

The gene calls are TRBV29-1 and TRBJ1-1; D possibly corresponds to TRBD1 (5 bases). The CDR3 covers 11 residues. Germline values: CDR1 SQVTM, CDR2 ANQGSEA. The V end was cut by 5 bases, the J end by 5 bases, with 9 bases between. Here the CDR3 DNA reads TGCAGCGTTACCCAGGGTACTGAAGCTTTCTTT. Translated: CSVTQGTEAFF.

The chain links TRBV5-6 to TRBJ1-2; 9 bases are a match to TRBD1. CDR3 size: 14 residues. CDR1 is SGHDT, CDR2 YYEEEE, per germline. V gave up 0 bases and J gave up 13 bases; unmatched junction bases: 10. The chain's CDR3 is CASSLGRTGENFTF. Written as DNA, the CDR3 is TGTGCCAGCAGCTTGGGGAGGACAGGGGAGAATTTCACCTTC.

As regards this clonotype: The junction does not match germline at one end; this may be a read error. The rearrangement joins TRBV7-6 to TRBJ2-7; perhaps TRBD2 as D (5 bases). The CDR3 totals 12 residues. CDR1 is SGHVS, CDR2 FNYEAQ, per germline. The CDR3 sequence: CVSGGSSFEQYF. CDR3 coding DNA: TGTGTCAGCGGAGGAAGCAGTTTCGAGCAGTACTTC.

The CDR3 bases are TGTGCCAGCAGCTTAGGGCTCCCTCGGAAGGAGCAGTTCTTC. It specifies CASSLGLPRKEQFF. The chain couples TRBV11-2 to TRBJ2-1, with unresolved D. The V end lost 1 base, the J end lost 10 bases, and 14 bases lay between the germline ends. This CDR3 region has 14 residues. Germline loops: CDR1 SGHAT, CDR2 FQNNGV.

This clonotype was seen a few times. The V and J genes are TRBV7-9 and TRBJ1-1; the D is unclear. CDR1 is SEHNR and CDR2 is FQNEAQ in the germline V gene (reference sequence). Trimming took off 8 bases at V and 8 bases at J, with 18 bases between the two ends. This CDR3 is built from 13 residues. DNA of the CDR3: TGTGCCAGCCGCAGGAAGGGAGAGGCCGAAGCTTTCTTT. This sequence encodes CASRRKGEAEAFF. The full variable domain, its missing parts supplied by reference TRBV7-9 and TRBJ1-1, is DTGVSQNPRHKITKRGQNVTFRCDPISEHNRLYWYRQTLGQGPEFLTYFQNEAQLEKSRLLSDRFSAERPKGSFSTLEIQRTEQGDSAMYLCASRRKGEAEAFFGQGTRLTVV.

By sample fraction, this clonotype is large. J is TRBJ2-2 and V is TRBV10-3, with 9 bases identical to TRBD1. The CDR3 covers 17 residues. Germline values: CDR1 ENHRY, CDR2 SYGVKD. V was clipped by 3 bases and J by 1 base; unmatched bases: 6. The CDR3 bases are TGTGCCATCAGTGACCCGGAGACAGGGGGGAACACCGGGGAGCTGTTTTTT. Translating gives CAISDPETGGNTGELFF.

The chain uses TRBV7-2 and TRBJ2-3; 11 bases agree with TRBD2. The ends lost 5 bases at V and 3 bases at J; junction bases unmatched: 7. This CDR3 comprises 16 residues. Germline V gene data show CDR1 as SGHTA and CDR2 as FQGNSA. CDR3 nucleotides: TGTGCCAGCAGCCCCCGGTTAGCGGGGGGGACAGATACGCAGTATTTT. This encodes CASSPRLAGGTDTQYF.

This clonotype qualifies as large. The chain is built from TRBV20-1 and TRBJ1-5; the D is unclear. Per the germline V gene, CDR1 is DFQATT and CDR2 is SNEGSKA (reference sequence). The CDR3 consists of 13 residues. V shed 0 bases and J shed 6 bases, with 9 bases lying between them. For the CDR3, the DNA is TGCAGTGCTAGAGACGGACCCGGTCAGCCCCAGCATTTT. Translated, it gives CSARDGPGQPQHF.

The J gene is TRBJ1-1, the V gene TRBV27; D gene unclear. CDR3 length: 13 residues. V dropped 1 base and J dropped 5 bases, with 8 bases sitting between them. Germline values: CDR1 MNHEY, CDR2 SMNVEV (reference sequence). This CDR3 reads CASSLLGRTEAFF. In DNA, the CDR3 is TGTGCCAGCAGTTTATTAGGGAGGACTGAAGCTTTCTTT.